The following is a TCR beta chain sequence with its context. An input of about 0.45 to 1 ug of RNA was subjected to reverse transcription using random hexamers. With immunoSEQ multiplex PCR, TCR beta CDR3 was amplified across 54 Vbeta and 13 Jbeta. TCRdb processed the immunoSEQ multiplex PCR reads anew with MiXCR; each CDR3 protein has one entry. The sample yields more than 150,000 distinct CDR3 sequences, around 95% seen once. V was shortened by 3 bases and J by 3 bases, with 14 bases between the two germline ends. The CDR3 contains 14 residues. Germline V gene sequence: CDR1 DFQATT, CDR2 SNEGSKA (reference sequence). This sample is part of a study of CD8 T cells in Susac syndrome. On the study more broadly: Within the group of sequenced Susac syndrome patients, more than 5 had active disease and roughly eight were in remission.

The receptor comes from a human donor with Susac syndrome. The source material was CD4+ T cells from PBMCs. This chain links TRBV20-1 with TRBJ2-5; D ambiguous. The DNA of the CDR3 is TGCAGTGCTAGTAAGTTCGACATAGAAGAGACCCAGTACTTC. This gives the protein CSASKFDIEETQYF.